The present T cell receptor (beta chain) was sequenced within a study of blood T cell repertoires in COVID-19 (TCRdb year 2020). Regarding the complete study: Samples covering the acute and convalescent phases of COVID-19 were provided by collaborators in the United States, Italy and Spain. The material from the prospective study consisted of cDNA or gDNA derived from T cells, B-cell-depleted T cells, or PBMCs. The dataset comprised deeply sampled blood TCRbeta repertoires from subjects exposed to, actively infected with, or recovered from COVID-19. The repertoires were made available in a free public database intended to serve as a resource for research on the immune response to SARS-CoV-2. Samples were obtained from the ongoing ImmuneRACE study (first 160 participants) and from about 1,300 subjects provided by 6 global collaborators. Nearly every sample came with metadata listing a de-identified subject ID, COVID-19 status, age in years and sex. Where available, HLA class I and class II types were obtained from metadata supplied by the sample provider rather than from assay-based typing.

Each collaborating institution followed its own protocols to collect whole blood in K2EDTA tubes. For TCRbeta analysis, collaborators shipped samples as frozen whole blood, isolated PBMCs, or DNA extracted from either of those sample types. TCRbeta CDR3 regions were amplified from genomic DNA using the immunoSEQ Assay, a bias-controlled multiplex PCR. The authors' analysis ran thus. Within the assay, amplification of reference gene primers was used to estimate how many nucleated cells each sample contained. To quantify the absolute abundance of each unique TCRbeta CDR3 rearrangement, sequence reads were collapsed and filtered. Productive Simpson clonality was computed per sample as the square root of Simpson's diversity index over productive rearrangements. Drawn from immuneACCESS, this table holds only the in-frame rearrangements with V and J called that TCRdb kept. Clones are partly lost; checked studies trace under half to an unresolved V gene and leave the rest unexplained. V, J and clone size reflect that table, while D and trimming were determined from the DNA. This sample lists approximately 93,000 clones; approximately 90% were detected once. In total, the top ten clones hold 27% of the sample.

Beyond this particular receptor, the publication reports: The amount of clinical and demographic metadata varied by source and participant and was provided uncurated.

Via the germline V gene (reference sequence), CDR1 is GTSNPN and CDR2 SVGIG. Counted from cysteine to phenylalanine, this CDR3 has 15 amino acids. Kept here is only the CDR3 DNA, which spans 45 bases and is read in frame from base 1. V was cut back by 0 bases and J by 4 bases, leaving a gap of 16 bases between them. Points on this clone: It has no known antigen specificity. Base qualities are not at hand, and no much larger clone is one base apart.

The clonotype was recovered from a middle-aged man with active or convalescent COVID-19. The chain couples TRBV30 to TRBJ2-7; matching of 6 bases hints at TRBD1 as the D gene. Sequencing was done on a sample of peripheral blood. The DNA is as follows: TGTGCCTGGAGTGTAACGGCAGGGGTTGTTTACGAGCAGTACTTC. Translated, this is CAWSVTAGVVYEQYF.